The T cell receptor (beta chain) under discussion was sequenced for a study of identical twins (dated by TCRdb to 2016 to 2017). Background for the entire study: TCR alpha and beta repertoires from monozygotic twins, unrelated adults of various ages and cord blood were deep-sequenced to test whether fetal clonotypes persist. Replicate twin experiments were performed at different times using different library preparation protocols to rule out contamination. Overall results and qualifications from the work: In monozygotic twins, recombination models systematically underestimated out-of-frame TCR alpha sharing, but the models matched the sharing seen between unrelated individuals. Abundant cord blood beta clonotypes had fewer insertions, young adult naive repertoires showed a similar but weaker trend, and memory repertoires showed no such trend. In beta out-of-frame sequences, excess twin sharing was weaker, because having fewer shared sequences lowered the signal-to-noise ratio. Invariant T cells such as MAIT and iNKT could partly confound zero-insertion analyses, although diverse VJ usage argued against such confounding for most clonotypes. Out-of-frame TCR alpha sequences shared between twins showed an excess of low generation-probability sequences compared with coincidental sharing between unrelated individuals. Because the same donors could not be followed over many years, the conclusions relied on cross-sectional statistical analysis.

A remark on this clonotype: This clone's antigen is unknown. No quality values exist for individual bases; no much larger clone is one base distant.

V is pruned by 4 bases and J by 5 bases, leaving 8 bases of the junction without a gene match. CDR1 LGHDT and CDR2 YNNKEL were looked up in the germline V gene (reference sequence). From the cysteine through the phenylalanine, the CDR3 covers 14 amino acids. The retained sequence is limited to the CDR3, 42 bases, with the frame set at the first base. Only healthy Caucasian donors were included. Three pairs of female monozygotic twins, all aged roughly 18 to 29 years, were included in the twin cohort. Positive isolation kits from Invitrogen were used to isolate the CD4+ and CD8+ T cell populations. The receptor library was made with 5' RACE. Instrument used: Illumina HiSeq 2000. Template switching added a universal primer binding site, and the final cDNA carried a unique molecular identifier that allowed TCR cDNA molecules to be counted accurately. Specific primers in the conserved constant-segment region were used to synthesize first-strand cDNA for the TCR alpha and beta chains. Each cDNA library was double barcoded, with a SMART-Mk sample barcode plus Illumina barcodes, to control for contamination. TruSeq adapter sequences along with Illumina sample barcodes were introduced in two successive PCR steps. Sequencing of the TCR alpha and beta cDNA libraries was done on the Illumina HiSeq platform using custom primers. The paper's processing steps were these. MiGEC was used to process raw reads and extract unique molecular identifiers, and MiXCR was used to find CDR3 positions. For each individual, recombination models were inferred using an EM algorithm with the repgenHMM and IGoR tools. The tcR package in R was used for shared clonotype analysis, with sharing normalized by the product of cloneset sizes. To study raw recombination without the effects of thymic and clonal selection, out-of-frame nonproductive sequences were analyzed. Through fastp at Q25 and MiXCR, TCRdb rebuilt clones from the public reads, retaining in-frame beta chains. Each entry is one CDR3 protein sequence, shown with its most common DNA and genes. What appears here as the V and J calls and clone size reflects TCRdb's work, not the paper's. Within this sample are 460,000 or so distinct CDR3 sequences, with 12% to 15% of them counted one time only. Around 0.57% of the sample rests with the top ten.

Separately, the same data were catalogued under a study of yellow fever vaccine responses in identical twins. The second paper further reports: The authors reported that the T cell response to vaccination in identical twins appeared partly convergent and partly personalized. In the study, vaccine-responding T cell clones were precisely tracked in identical twins.

The receptor was isolated from a woman under 30 in good health. Sequencing was performed on CD4+ T cells sorted from blood. The rearranged chain carries TRBV3-1 and TRBJ2-7, with 7 bases aligning to TRBD1. The DNA sequence is as follows: TGTGCCAGCAGCCTCCAACAGGGGACCCACGAGCAGTACTTC. This codes for CASSLQQGTHEQYF.